This T cell receptor (beta chain) was recovered during a study of Ad26.COV2.S vaccination and SARS-CoV-2 variants. Study context: The authors gave Ad26.COV2.S intramuscularly, either once or twice 56 days apart.

Treatment reported: roughly 18 received Ad26.COV2.S at low or high dose, single or two shots; 5 received placebo; per-sample allocation not given. Samples analyzed were those drawn on day 63 after the first vaccine or placebo injection. The donor's status was that of an adult aged 18-55 years in Boston. Some clones are missing from TCRdb's copy, which holds only in-frame ones; the method was immunoSEQ multiplex PCR. The sample contains a few hundred thousand clones, about nine tenths of which appear only once. Study outcomes and limitations: Compared with placebo recipients, vaccine recipients had higher spike-specific TCR breadth. An underestimation of total T cell responses may have resulted from the TCR breadth and depth analyses.

Note on this clone: Antigen specificity is unknown.

Germline V lookup: CDR1 SQVTM, CDR2 ANQGSEA. The V end lost 4 bases, the J end lost 2 bases, and 11 bases lay between the germline ends. The CDR3 covers 13 residues. The input for sequencing was peripheral blood, taken in a trial of Ad26.COV2.S vaccine versus placebo. The TCR was taken from a person aged 18 to 65 who received the Ad26.COV2.S COVID-19 vaccine or a placebo. The V and J genes are TRBV29-1 and TRBJ1-2; possibly TRBD1 for D (5 bases). The CDR3 is CSVGGRDNYGYTF. For the CDR3, the DNA is TGCAGCGTTGGAGGCAGGGACAACTATGGCTACACCTTC.